This T cell receptor beta chain was observed in a study of T cell responses to AZD1222 COVID-19 vaccine. Points from the study as a whole: Reportedly, nearly half of unique spike TCRs recognized epitopes outside B.1.351/B.1.1.7 mutations. CD4 TCRs linked to vaccination spanned spike, dominating at 160-218 and 743-854. Repertoire sampling was restricted to post-peak T cell response timepoints. Clonal diversity was possibly underestimated; the donors were predominantly white British and more often female.

With regard to this clone: The antigen remains unidentified.

Trimming pared 4 bases from V and 4 bases from J, leaving 15 bases between. The length of the CDR3 is 15 residues. CDR1 and CDR2 from the germline V gene are SGHKS and YYEKEE (reference sequence). Using immunoSEQ multiplex PCR, the repertoire was profiled, and TCRdb retains in-frame clones only, with some absent. This sample has about 150,000 clones; 75% to 90% occur once, and the top ten carry about 3.8%. The sample was peripheral blood, taken on day 0 of MenACWY control vaccination. The TCR originated in an adult in good health. The V and J genes are TRBV5-5 and TRBJ1-3; no clear D gene. The CDR3 loop reads CASSEQITGGNTIYF. CDR3 DNA: TGTGCCAGCAGCGAACAGATAACGGGGGGAAACACCATATATTTT.